These 14 T cell receptor beta chains were all obtained from the same sample, sequenced in a study of cytomegalovirus exposure and HLA in healthy donors. The PCR ran on 60 Vbeta and 13 Jbeta primers. Generated by immunoSEQ multiplex PCR, the TCRdb table keeps only in-frame clones and is missing some. Its clone listing holds fewer than 130,000 clones. Material for sequencing was PBMCs. These receptors were taken from a man aged 45-65 years in good health and CMV-seronegative.

The V call is TRBV5-1, the J call TRBJ1-1; D perhaps matches TRBD1 (5 bases). V lost 4 bases to trimming and J lost 3 bases, with 16 bases between them. The CDR3 is 15 residues long. Germline assignment: CDR1 SGHRS and CDR2 YFSETQ. The CDR3 loop reads CASSLAGPWDTEAFF. CDR3 nucleotide sequence: TGCGCCAGCAGCCTGGCAGGGCCCTGGGACACTGAAGCTTTCTTT.

The V call is TRBV2, the J call TRBJ1-1; D remains unclear. The CDR3 extends over 13 amino acids. V shed 8 bases and J shed 1 base, with 11 bases lying between them. The germline V gene encodes CDR1 SNHLY and CDR2 FYNNEI. CDR3 region: CASLREKNTEAFF. The CDR3 DNA follows: TGTGCCAGCCTTCGGGAGAAGAACACTGAAGCTTTCTTT. Variable domain in full (rest from reference TRBV2 and TRBJ1-1): EPEVTQTPSHQVTQMGQEVILRCVPISNHLYFYWYRQILGQKVEFLVSFYNNEISEKSEIFDDQFSVERPDGSNFTLKIRSTKLEDSAMYFCASLREKNTEAFFGQGTRLTVV.

V is TRBV7-9 and J is TRBJ2-1; 8 bases fit TRBD2. V dropped 2 bases and J dropped 7; count of bases not matched to a gene: 7. The CDR3 sequence is 15 residues long. The V gene's germline CDR1 is SEHNR and CDR2 FQNEAQ (reference sequence). The CDR3 loop reads CASSLRAGVPNEQFF. In nucleotides, the CDR3 is TGTGCCAGCAGCTTAAGAGCGGGAGTCCCAAATGAGCAGTTCTTC.

The rearrangement joins TRBV18 to TRBJ2-7; no reliable D call. Germline CDR1 reads KGHSH; CDR2 reads LQKENI. V was trimmed by 3 bases and J by 5 bases, leaving 14 bases between them. This CDR3 region has 14 residues. For the CDR3, the DNA is TGTGCCAGCTCACCCCCGGGTATATCCGACGAGCAGTACTTC. Translated, it gives CASSPPGISDEQYF. The full variable domain, rest sourced from reference TRBV18 and TRBJ2-7, is NAGVMQNPRHLVRRRGQEARLRCSPMKGHSHVYWYRQLPEEGLKFMVYLQKENIIDESGMPKERFSAEFPKEGPSILRIQQVVRGDSAAYFCASSPPGISDEQYFGPGTRLTVT.

The V gene is TRBV15, the J gene TRBJ2-7, with a weak D call TRBD1 (6 bases). CDR1 is LNHNV and CDR2 is YYDKDF in the germline V gene (reference sequence). With 4 bases removed from V and 3 bases from J, the gap between germline ends came to 10 bases. This CDR3 is 13 amino acids long. The CDR3 is CATSKDRYYEQYF. In DNA form, the CDR3 reads TGTGCCACCAGCAAGGACAGATACTACGAGCAGTACTTC.

The CDR3 DNA sequence: TGTGCCACGAGAGGGGGGGATAAAAACATTCAGTACTTC. Translated, it gives CATRGGDKNIQYF. The chain carries TRBV6-1 and TRBJ2-4, with a weak D call TRBD2 (7 bases). V lost 10 bases and J 4 bases, leaving 14 bases between the germline ends. Germline loops: CDR1 MNHNS, CDR2 SASEGT. The CDR3 spans 13 residues.

The chain carries TRBV2 and TRBJ2-7; perhaps TRBD2 as D (5 bases). The CDR3 sequence is 17 residues long. The germline V gene encodes CDR1 SNHLY and CDR2 FYNNEI. Between the trimmed V and J ends, which lost 8 bases and 4 bases, there was a span of 27 bases. CDR3 DNA sequence: TGTGCCAGCTCGCTGCGCATGGACGGTCCTGGAGGATACGAGCAGTACTTC. Its translation: CASSLRMDGPGGYEQYF. The full variable domain, completed using reference TRBV2 and TRBJ2-7, is EPEVTQTPSHQVTQMGQEVILRCVPISNHLYFYWYRQILGQKVEFLVSFYNNEISEKSEIFDDQFSVERPDGSNFTLKIRSTKLEDSAMYFCASSLRMDGPGGYEQYFGPGTRLTVT.

The chain links TRBV11-1 to TRBJ2-3; D call uncertain. This CDR3 region has 13 residues. CDR1 is SGHAT, CDR2 FQDESV, per germline (reference sequence). V lost 1 base and J lost 5, with 7 bases in between. For the CDR3, the DNA is TGTGCCAGCAGCTTAGGCAGGAAAGATACGCAGTATTTT. Protein: CASSLGRKDTQYF.

The J gene is TRBJ2-5, the V gene TRBV9; 15 bases line up with TRBD2. Germline CDR1 SGDLS, CDR2 YYNGEE. This CDR3 spans 18 amino acids. Losses at the gene ends were 4 bases for V and 2 bases for J; bases not matched to a gene: 9. This CDR3 reads CASSTRTSGGGPQETQYF. The DNA for the CDR3 is TGTGCCAGCAGCACGCGGACTAGCGGGGGGGGTCCTCAAGAGACCCAGTACTTC.

The genes are TRBV6-1 and TRBJ2-7, with a weak D call TRBD1 (6 bases). The CDR3 covers 15 residues. Germline lookup yields CDR1 MNHNS and CDR2 SASEGT. V shed 1 base and J shed 4 bases, with 14 bases lying between them. DNA for the CDR3: TGTGCCAGCAGTGAAGGACAGGCCTCCTTGTACGAGCAGTACTTC. This codes for CASSEGQASLYEQYF.

A note on this clone: This specimen includes other DNA sequences encoding the same CDR3. The chain recombines TRBV5-1 with TRBJ2-7, with 7 bases fitting TRBD1. Per germline, CDR1 SGHRS and CDR2 YFSETQ. V lost 5 bases, J lost 1 base, and 6 bases stayed unmatched. CDR3 size: 14 residues. CDR3 in DNA: TGCGCCAGCAGTCGGGACAGAGGATCCTACGAGCAGTACTTC. Translating gives CASSRDRGSYEQYF. Drawing the rest from reference TRBV5-1 and TRBJ2-7, the complete variable domain is KAGVTQTPRYLIKTRGQQVTLSCSPISGHRSVSWYQQTPGQGLQFLFEYFSETQRNKGNFPGRFSGRQFSNSRSEMNVSTLELGDSALYLCASSRDRGSYEQYFGPGTRLTVT.

V and J are TRBV10-3 and TRBJ2-7; a possible D gene is TRBD2 (6 bases). CDR1 and CDR2 from the germline V gene are ENHRY and SYGVKD. Trimming shortened V by 8 bases and J by 4 bases, and 15 bases separated the two germline ends. The CDR3 spans 13 residues. The CDR3 DNA reads TGTGCCATCCGAGGCGGGGTTGGGTACGAGCAGTACTTC. Amino acids: CAIRGGVGYEQYF.

The chain has TRBV11-3 and TRBJ2-1; D unclear. The CDR3 runs to 13 residues. Germline lookup yields CDR1 SGHNT and CDR2 YENEEA. Deletions cut 5 bases from V and 9 bases from J, with 14 bases between. The DNA for the CDR3 is TGTGCCAGCAGCCCCCCTGTGAGGCGTGAGCAGTTCTTC. Its protein is CASSPPVRREQFF.

The J gene is TRBJ2-2, the V gene TRBV9, with D possibly TRBD1 on 5 matching bases. The CDR3 has 15 residues. Trimming cost V 2 bases and J 3 bases, with 11 bases left between them. Germline lookup yields CDR1 SGDLS and CDR2 YYNGEE. The CDR3 loop is CASSVSGADTGELFF. The CDR3 DNA reads as TGTGCCAGCAGCGTTTCTGGGGCAGACACCGGGGAGCTGTTTTTT.